Listed below are T cell receptor beta chains from one sample, sequenced in a study of blood T cell repertoires in COVID-19. Data came from immunoSEQ multiplex PCR; TCRdb stores just in-frame clones and leaves some out. The sample records about 180,000 clones, roughly 87% being singletons. Sequencing was performed on PBMCs or T cells enriched from blood (not recorded which). The receptors were sampled from a human donor with acute COVID-19. The donor label of this sample is uncertain. Both conserved end residues are trimmed from each CDR3. The D gene is left open where the match is weak.

J,V,D,CDR3
TRBJ1-5,TRBV12-5,TRBD1,ASGLGGTGRREPQH
TRBJ2-3,TRBV5-1,TRBD2,ASRSGGAADTQY
TRBJ2-7,TRBV27,TRBD1,ASSLGTGFSEQY
TRBJ1-1,TRBV14,.,ASSQDPGRNTEAF
TRBJ2-5,TRBV4-1,.,ASSQQDGGETQY
TRBJ1-4,TRBV6-5,.,ASPSDSLYEKLF
TRBJ1-4,TRBV5-1,.,ASSQGSWTNEKLF
TRBJ1-5,TRBV6-5,.,ASGWASYSNQPQH
TRBJ1-4,TRBV4-1,TRBD1,ASSHPKDREREKLF
TRBJ1-4,TRBV7-8,.,ASSPLNRRGGEKLF
TRBJ2-4,TRBV6-5,.,ASSSYGAVQIQY